Presented here are 25 T cell receptor beta chains from one specimen sequenced in a study of blood T cell repertoires in COVID-19. The protocol was immunoSEQ multiplex PCR, while the TCRdb copy is restricted to in-frame clones and leaves out a portion. This sample has about 310,000 clones, with 75% to 90% found just once. The specimen sequenced was PBMCs or T cells enriched from blood (not recorded which). Source of these receptors: a man aged 25 to 40 who had recovered from COVID-19.

The CDR3 nucleotides read TGTGCCAGCAGCTATACCGGGACAGGAGAAACTGAAGCTTTCTTT. Its protein product is CASSYTGTGETEAFF. The V gene is TRBV7-2, the J gene TRBJ1-1, with 8 bases matching TRBD1. The length of the CDR3 is 15 residues. Germline CDR1 and CDR2: SGHTA and FQGNSA. With 4 bases clipped from V and 5 bases from J, the junction kept 9 bases outside the gene matches.

This chain uses TRBV2 with TRBJ1-5; 8 nucleotides line up with TRBD1. Germline CDR1 and CDR2: SNHLY and FYNNEI. This CDR3 has 13 amino acids. V was clipped by 9 bases and J by 0 bases; unmatched bases: 1. The CDR3 spells CARGQGSNQPQHF. The CDR3 region has the DNA TGTGCCAGAGGACAGGGTAGCAATCAGCCCCAGCATTTT.

The gene calls are TRBV27 and TRBJ1-2; D not certain. The V end lost 4 bases, the J end lost 7 bases, and 13 bases lay between the germline ends. Germline V gene sequence: CDR1 MNHEY, CDR2 SMNVEV (reference sequence). CDR3 size: 13 residues. The CDR3 loop reads CASSSLGGFGYTF. For the CDR3, the DNA is TGTGCCAGCAGTTCCCTAGGCGGGTTTGGCTACACCTTC.

The table lists this clone with a few counts. The same CDR3 can be traced to other DNA sequences in this sample. The chain links TRBV11-2 to TRBJ2-7, with 8 positions matching TRBD1. Trimming removed 4 bases from V and 2 bases from J; junction bases left unmatched: 7. Looked up from germline, CDR1 is SGHAT and CDR2 is FQNNGV. The CDR3 length is 15 residues. The CDR3 nucleotides are TGTGCCAGCAGCTCCTACAGGGGGTTAGCCTACGAGCAGTACTTC. Protein: CASSSYRGLAYEQYF.

The DNA for the CDR3 is TGCAGCGTCGTTACGACAGGCTATGGCTACACCTTC. Protein: CSVVTTGYGYTF. The chain joins TRBV29-1 to TRBJ1-2; possible D gene TRBD1, 6 bases. This CDR3 is built from 12 residues. Germline V gene sequence: CDR1 SQVTM, CDR2 ANQGSEA. V was pared by 6 bases and J by 4 bases, with 12 bases between. The full variable domain, rest sourced from reference TRBV29-1 and TRBJ1-2, is SAVISQKPSRDICQRGTSLTIQCQVDSQVTMMFWYRQQPGQSLTLIATANQGSEATYESGFVIDKFPISRPNLTFSTLTVSNMSPEDSSIYLCSVVTTGYGYTFGSGTRLTVV.

V is TRBV30 and J is TRBJ1-3; D call uncertain. This CDR3 contains 13 residues. Germline CDR1 GTSNPN, CDR2 SVGIG (reference sequence). V was shortened by 3 bases and J by 0 bases, with 6 bases between the two germline ends. CDR3 residues: CAWRVSSGNTIYF. CDR3 DNA sequence: TGTGCCTGGAGAGTTAGCTCTGGAAACACCATATATTTT.

CDR3 bases: TGTGCCAGCAGTGCCGTGGGAAGGGGTAATCAGCCCCAGCATTTT. It codes for CASSAVGRGNQPQHF. The genes are TRBV6-2 or TRBV6-3 and TRBJ1-5; possibly TRBD1 for D (5 bases). V was shortened by 5 bases and J by 4 bases, with 15 bases between the two germline ends. This CDR3 is built from 15 residues. Germline V gene sequence: CDR1 MNHEY, CDR2 SVGEGT.

The chain has TRBV12-3 or TRBV12-4 and TRBJ1-6; D gene uncertain. The germline V and J ends were trimmed by 3 bases and 7 bases, with 7 bases remaining between them. The CDR3 length is 13 residues. CDR3 sequence reads: CASSFVSNSPLHF. In nucleotides, the CDR3 is TGTGCCAGCAGTTTCGTATCCAATTCACCCCTCCACTTT.

This chain links TRBV12-3 or TRBV12-4 with TRBJ2-3; D uncertain. Deletions cut 6 bases from V and 4 bases from J, with 11 bases between. CDR3 length equals 13 residues. The CDR3 sequence: CASSDSEADTQYF. The CDR3 DNA sequence: TGTGCCAGCAGCGACTCAGAGGCAGATACGCAGTATTTT.

The chain joins TRBV5-1 to TRBJ1-1; D gene unclear. Germline values: CDR1 SGHRS, CDR2 YFSETQ. V was shortened by 0 bases and J by 6 bases, with 6 bases between the two germline ends. This CDR3 contains 12 residues. This CDR3 is CASSLDSSEAFF. CDR3 nucleotide sequence: TGCGCCAGCAGCTTGGATTCGTCTGAAGCTTTCTTT.

CDR3 residues: CASSLSGTGIGKNIQYF. The CDR3 coding sequence is TGTGCCAGCAGTTTATCAGGGACAGGGATTGGCAAAAACATTCAGTACTTC. The chain carries TRBV28 and TRBJ2-4, with TRBD1 identical over 9 bases. V was clipped by 1 base and J by 3 bases; unmatched bases: 7. The length of the CDR3 is 17 residues. Germline V gene sequence: CDR1 MDHEN, CDR2 SYDVKM. Supplemented by reference TRBV28 and TRBJ2-4, the full variable domain reads DVKVTQSSRYLVKRTGEKVFLECVQDMDHENMFWYRQDPGLGLRLIYFSYDVKMKEKGDIPEGYSVSREKKERFSLILESASTNQTSMYLCASSLSGTGIGKNIQYFGAGTRLSVL.

The chain links TRBV19 to TRBJ1-5; 8 nucleotides agree with TRBD1. V gave up 6 bases and J gave up 9 bases; unmatched junction bases: 19. The germline V gene encodes CDR1 LNHDA and CDR2 SQIVND (reference sequence). CDR3 length equals 17 residues. CDR3 in amino acids: CASSRRTGQATPWPQHF. CDR3 DNA: TGTGCCAGTAGCCGAAGAACGGGACAGGCCACACCGTGGCCCCAGCATTTT. Combining the CDR3 with reference TRBV19 and TRBJ1-5 gives the whole variable domain DGGITQSPKYLFRKEGQNVTLSCEQNLNHDAMYWYRQDPGQGLRLIYYSQIVNDFQKGDIAEGYSVSREKKESFPLTVTSAQKNPTAFYLCASSRRTGQATPWPQHFGDGTRLSIL.

The chain links TRBV4-2 to TRBJ1-2; 7 positions agree with TRBD1. From germline, CDR1 is LGHNA and CDR2 YNFKEQ. This CDR3 is built from 13 residues. V trimming: 5 bases; J trimming: 5 bases; junction bases outside the gene matches: 5. The chain's CDR3 is CASSSQGKYGYTF. The CDR3 region has the DNA TGTGCCAGCAGCTCACAGGGGAAGTATGGCTACACCTTC.

This clone was detected once. This chain joins TRBV27 and TRBJ2-3; 8 bases match TRBD2. V shed 2 bases, J shed 1 base, and the junction held 8 bases outside the gene matches. The CDR3 has 17 residues. CDR1 is MNHEY, CDR2 SMNVEV, per germline (reference sequence). The CDR3 sequence: CASSLTKRGSRTDTQYF. In nucleotides, the CDR3 is TGTGCCAGCAGTTTAACTAAGCGGGGGAGCCGCACAGATACGCAGTATTTT.

The V and J genes are TRBV18 and TRBJ1-5, with D unclear. CDR3 length: 14 residues. Trimming removed 1 base from V and 5 bases from J, with 9 bases in between. Looked up from germline, CDR1 is KGHSH and CDR2 is LQKENI. CDR3 region: CASSPQATDQPQHF. The CDR3 DNA reads as TGTGCCAGCTCACCACAGGCGACTGATCAGCCCCAGCATTTT.

V and J are TRBV7-2 and TRBJ2-4; D is possibly TRBD2 (5 bases). Germline V CDR1 and CDR2: SGHTA, FQGNSA. V was cut by 5 bases and J by 2 bases, with 10 bases left in between. The CDR3 contains 14 residues. CDR3 amino acids: CASSLDYTKNIQYF. The CDR3 DNA sequence: TGTGCCAGCAGCCTAGACTATACCAAAAACATTCAGTACTTC.

The genes are TRBV7-9 and TRBJ1-4; no clear D. Germline CDR1 and CDR2: SEHNR and FQNEAQ (reference sequence). Trimming removed 0 bases at V and 13 bases at J, with 21 bases between. The CDR3 has 16 residues. This CDR3 is CASSLAGRQTRSGLFF. CDR3 nucleotides: TGTGCCAGCAGCTTAGCGGGGAGGCAGACCAGGTCGGGACTGTTTTTT.

J is TRBJ1-5 and V is TRBV2; no reliable D call. Germline CDR1 is SNHLY and CDR2 is FYNNEI. The CDR3 totals 16 residues. V was clipped by 4 bases and J by 0 bases, with 13 bases between them. CDR3 sequence: CASSVSRDYSNQPQHF. CDR3 nucleotide sequence: TGTGCCAGCAGTGTTTCCAGAGACTATAGCAATCAGCCCCAGCATTTT.

This chain links TRBV5-5 with TRBJ1-2; D gene ambiguous. This CDR3 region has 14 residues. Germline V gene sequence: CDR1 SGHKS, CDR2 YYEKEE (reference sequence). V gave up 4 bases and J gave up 7 bases, with 17 bases separating them. DNA for the CDR3: TGTGCCAGCAGCCCCGACATGTTACGGGGTGGCTACACCTTC. Encoded protein: CASSPDMLRGGYTF.

The chain has TRBV10-2 and TRBJ1-5, with a weak D call TRBD1 (5 bases). V shed 6 bases and J shed 5 bases, with 11 bases lying between them. The CDR3 is 13 amino acids. The germline gives CDR1 WSHSY, CDR2 SAAADI. The CDR3 DNA follows: TGCGCCAGCAGGGCCAGGGTGGATCAGCCCCAGCATTTT. Protein product: CASRARVDQPQHF.

The rearrangement uses TRBV9 and TRBJ1-2; 7 nucleotides agree with TRBD1. Unmatched junction bases numbered 3, after V lost 3 bases and J lost 4 bases. Germline CDR1 is SGDLS and CDR2 is YYNGEE. This CDR3 is built from 13 residues. CDR3 residues: CASSAGDSYGYTF. In DNA, the CDR3 is TGTGCCAGCAGCGCAGGGGACAGCTATGGCTACACCTTC.

The chain employs TRBV9 and TRBJ2-1; TRBD1 matches 7 bases. There are 15 residues in the CDR3. Germline loops: CDR1 SGDLS, CDR2 YYNGEE. J gave up 4 bases and V 3 bases, and 7 bases lay outside the gene matches. CDR3 sequence (DNA): TGTGCCAGCAGCGACCGACAGGGATATTACAATGAGCAGTTCTTC. Amino acids: CASSDRQGYYNEQFF.

The chain combines TRBV12-3 or TRBV12-4 with TRBJ1-2; TRBD1 agrees at 9 bases. The CDR3 runs to 13 residues. Trimming took 6 bases from V and 7 from J; bases not matched to a gene: 6. CDR3 bases: TGTGCCAGCAGGTTGCGGGACAGGGTTGGCTACACCTTC. It translates to CASRLRDRVGYTF.

The chain couples TRBV18 to TRBJ1-2; possibly TRBD1 for D (6 bases). In germline, CDR1 is KGHSH, CDR2 LQKENI. This CDR3 has 14 residues. Trimming removed 6 bases at V and 1 base at J, with 12 bases between. CDR3 bases: TGTGCCAGCTCCCGACAGGCGGGTAACTATGGCTACACCTTC. Protein: CASSRQAGNYGYTF.

This clone was detected a few times. The chain has TRBV9 and TRBJ2-1; 8 bases are shared with TRBD2. CDR1 and CDR2 from the germline V gene are SGDLS and YYNGEE. V dropped 4 bases and J dropped 3; count of bases not matched to a gene: 6. The CDR3 runs to 15 residues. The CDR3, as DNA: TGTGCCAGCAGCACTACGGGGGGGAACTACAATGAGCAGTTCTTC. As protein: CASSTTGGNYNEQFF.